This TCR beta chain was captured in a study of T cells in Graves' hyperthyroidism and ophthalmopathy. The CDR3 is 20 amino acids. V gave up 3 bases and J gave up 0 bases, with 24 bases separating them. This clonotype occurred a few times. Regions amplified from RNA transcripts were the TCR beta CDR3 regions. A first-round RT-PCR of the TCR CDR3 used the HTBI primer set. TCRdb reprocessed the multiplex PCR reads via MiXCR and lists one record per CDR3 protein. The sample lists 550,000 to 700,000 distinct CDR3 sequences, 14% to 15% occurring once. The J gene is TRBJ1-3, the V gene TRBV7-1; D not resolved. TRBV7-1 is marked as an open reading frame, function uncertain. Material: blood. The sequence was obtained from a woman aged 40 to 50 with Graves' ophthalmopathy. CDR3 loop: CASSSTYRHVRGPSGNTIYF. CDR3 nucleotides: TGTGCCAGCAGCTCGACTTATCGCCATGTGCGGGGTCCCTCTGGAAACACCATATATTTT.